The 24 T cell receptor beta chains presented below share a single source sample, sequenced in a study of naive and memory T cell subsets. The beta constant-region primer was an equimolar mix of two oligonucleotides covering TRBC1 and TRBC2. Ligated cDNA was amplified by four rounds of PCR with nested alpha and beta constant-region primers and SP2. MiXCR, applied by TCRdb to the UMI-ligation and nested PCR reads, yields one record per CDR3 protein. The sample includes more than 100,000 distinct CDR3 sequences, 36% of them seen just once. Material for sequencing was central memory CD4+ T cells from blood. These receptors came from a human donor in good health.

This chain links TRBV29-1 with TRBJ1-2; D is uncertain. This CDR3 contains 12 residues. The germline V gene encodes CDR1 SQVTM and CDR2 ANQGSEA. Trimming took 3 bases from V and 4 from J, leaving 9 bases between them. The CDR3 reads CSVDVGIYGYTF. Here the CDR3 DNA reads TGCAGCGTTGATGTGGGAATCTATGGCTACACCTTC.

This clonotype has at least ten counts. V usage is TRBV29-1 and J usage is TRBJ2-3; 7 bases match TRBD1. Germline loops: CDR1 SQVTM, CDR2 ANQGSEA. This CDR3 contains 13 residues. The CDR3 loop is CSTQGPNTDTQYF. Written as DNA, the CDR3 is TGCAGTACACAGGGGCCTAACACAGATACGCAGTATTTT.

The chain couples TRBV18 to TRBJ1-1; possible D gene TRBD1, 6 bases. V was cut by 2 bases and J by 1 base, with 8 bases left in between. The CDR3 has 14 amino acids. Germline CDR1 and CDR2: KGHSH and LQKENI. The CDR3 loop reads CASSPWGRNTEAFF. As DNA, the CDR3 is TGTGCCAGCTCACCATGGGGGCGGAACACTGAAGCTTTCTTT.

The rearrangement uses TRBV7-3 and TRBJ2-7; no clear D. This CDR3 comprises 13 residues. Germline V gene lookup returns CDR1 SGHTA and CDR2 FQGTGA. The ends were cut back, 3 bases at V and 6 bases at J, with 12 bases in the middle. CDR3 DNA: TGTGCCAGCAGCTTGCGGCAGGAAAGCGAGCAGTACTTC. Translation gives CASSLRQESEQYF.

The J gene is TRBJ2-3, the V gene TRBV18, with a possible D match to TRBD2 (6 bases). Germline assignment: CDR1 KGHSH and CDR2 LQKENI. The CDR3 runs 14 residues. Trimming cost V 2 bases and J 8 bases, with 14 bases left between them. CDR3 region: CASSPSRDSGTQYF. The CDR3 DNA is TGTGCCAGCTCACCATCCCGGGACTCTGGTACGCAGTATTTT. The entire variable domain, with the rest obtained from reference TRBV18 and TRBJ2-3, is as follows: NAGVMQNPRHLVRRRGQEARLRCSPMKGHSHVYWYRQLPEEGLKFMVYLQKENIIDESGMPKERFSAEFPKEGPSILRIQQVVRGDSAAYFCASSPSRDSGTQYFGPGTRLTVL.

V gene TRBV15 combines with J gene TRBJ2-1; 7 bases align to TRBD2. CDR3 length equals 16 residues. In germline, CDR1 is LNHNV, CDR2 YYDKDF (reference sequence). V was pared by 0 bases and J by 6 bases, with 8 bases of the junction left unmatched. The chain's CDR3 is CATSRDPGLDSNEQFF. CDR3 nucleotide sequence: TGTGCCACCAGCAGAGATCCAGGACTAGATTCCAATGAGCAGTTCTTC.

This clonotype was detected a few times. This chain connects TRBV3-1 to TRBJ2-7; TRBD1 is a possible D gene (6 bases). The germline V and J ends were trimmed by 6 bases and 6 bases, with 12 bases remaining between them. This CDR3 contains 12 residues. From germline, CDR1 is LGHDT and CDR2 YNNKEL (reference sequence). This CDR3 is CASRGTRGEQYF. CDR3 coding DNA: TGTGCCAGCAGGGGTACCAGGGGCGAGCAGTACTTC.

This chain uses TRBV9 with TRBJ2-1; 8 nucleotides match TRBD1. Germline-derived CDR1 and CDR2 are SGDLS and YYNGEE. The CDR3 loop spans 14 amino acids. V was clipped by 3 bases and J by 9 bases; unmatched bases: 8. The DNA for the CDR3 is TGTGCCAGCAGCGCCCCAGGGGGCCGCTTTGAGCAGTTCTTC. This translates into CASSAPGGRFEQFF.

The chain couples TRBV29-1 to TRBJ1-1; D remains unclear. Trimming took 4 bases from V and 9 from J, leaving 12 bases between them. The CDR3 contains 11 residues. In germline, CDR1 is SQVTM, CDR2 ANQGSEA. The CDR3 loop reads CSVVPGIKAFF. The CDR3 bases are TGCAGCGTTGTACCGGGAATCAAAGCTTTCTTT.

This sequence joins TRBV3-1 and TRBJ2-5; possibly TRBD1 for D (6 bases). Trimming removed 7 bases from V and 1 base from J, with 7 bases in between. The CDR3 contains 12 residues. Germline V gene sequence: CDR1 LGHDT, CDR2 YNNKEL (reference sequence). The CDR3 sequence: CASTDSQETQYF. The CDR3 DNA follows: TGTGCCAGCACGGACAGCCAAGAGACCCAGTACTTC.

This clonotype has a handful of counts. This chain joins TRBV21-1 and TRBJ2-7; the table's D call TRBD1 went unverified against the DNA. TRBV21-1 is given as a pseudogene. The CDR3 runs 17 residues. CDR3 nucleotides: TGTGCCAGCAGACCACCTCCGGGACAACAAAGCTCCTACGAGCAGTACTTC. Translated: CASRPPPGQQSSYEQYF.

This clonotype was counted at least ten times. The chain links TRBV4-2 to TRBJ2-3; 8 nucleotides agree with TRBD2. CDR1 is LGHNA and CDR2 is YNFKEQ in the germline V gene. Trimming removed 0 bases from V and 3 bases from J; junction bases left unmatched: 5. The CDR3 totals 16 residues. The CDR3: CASSQDGTSGTDTQYF. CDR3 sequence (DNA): TGTGCCAGCAGCCAAGATGGGACTAGTGGGACAGATACGCAGTATTTT.

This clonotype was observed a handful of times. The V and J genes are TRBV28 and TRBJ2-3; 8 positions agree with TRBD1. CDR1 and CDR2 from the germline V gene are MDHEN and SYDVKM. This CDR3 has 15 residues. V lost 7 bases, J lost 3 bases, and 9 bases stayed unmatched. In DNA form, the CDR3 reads TGTGCCAGCACCCCGTCAGGGGGCTTTACAGATACGCAGTATTTT. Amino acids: CASTPSGGFTDTQYF. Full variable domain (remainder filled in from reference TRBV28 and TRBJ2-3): DVKVTQSSRYLVKRTGEKVFLECVQDMDHENMFWYRQDPGLGLRLIYFSYDVKMKEKGDIPEGYSVSREKKERFSLILESASTNQTSMYLCASTPSGGFTDTQYFGPGTRLTVL.

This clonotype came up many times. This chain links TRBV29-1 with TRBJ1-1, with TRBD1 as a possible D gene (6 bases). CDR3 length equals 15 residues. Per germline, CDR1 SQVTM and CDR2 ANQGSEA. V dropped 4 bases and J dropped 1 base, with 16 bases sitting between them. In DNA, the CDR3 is TGCAGCGTTGGAGCAGGGGTTATCTCGAACACTGAAGCTTTCTTT. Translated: CSVGAGVISNTEAFF.

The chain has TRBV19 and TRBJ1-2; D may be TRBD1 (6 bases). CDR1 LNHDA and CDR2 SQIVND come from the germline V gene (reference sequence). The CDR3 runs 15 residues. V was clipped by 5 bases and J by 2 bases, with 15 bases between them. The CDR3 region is CASSEGRGDNYGYTF. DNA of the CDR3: TGTGCCAGTAGTGAGGGCAGGGGTGACAACTATGGCTACACCTTC.

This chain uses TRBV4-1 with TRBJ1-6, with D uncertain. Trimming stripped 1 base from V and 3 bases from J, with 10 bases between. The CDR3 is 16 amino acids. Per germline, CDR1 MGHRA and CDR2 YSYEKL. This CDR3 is CASSQGSVYYNSPLHF. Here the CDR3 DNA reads TGCGCCAGCAGCCAAGGCAGCGTATACTATAATTCACCCCTCCACTTT.

The CDR3 sequence is CASSQELGLAGGRRETQYF. CDR3 coding DNA: TGTGCCAGCAGCCAGGAGCTGGGACTAGCGGGAGGCAGACGGGAGACCCAGTACTTC. The chain uses TRBV3-1 and TRBJ2-5; 15 bases agree with TRBD2. Trimming took 3 bases from V and 5 from J; bases not matched to a gene: 13. CDR1 LGHDT and CDR2 YNNKEL come from the germline V gene (reference sequence). The CDR3 has 19 residues.

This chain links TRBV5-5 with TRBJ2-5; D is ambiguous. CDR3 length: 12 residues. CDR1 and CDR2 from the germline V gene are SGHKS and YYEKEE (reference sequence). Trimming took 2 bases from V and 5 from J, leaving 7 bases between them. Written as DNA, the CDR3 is TGTGCCAGCAGCTTAACTGCGGAGACCCAGTACTTC. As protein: CASSLTAETQYF.

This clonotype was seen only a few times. The CDR3 protein is CASSLERDSKEQFF. Here the CDR3 DNA reads TGTGCCAGCAGTCTGGAGCGGGACAGTAAGGAGCAGTTCTTC. The V and J genes are TRBV27 and TRBJ2-1; D may be TRBD1 or TRBD2 (7 bases each). V was clipped by 5 bases and J by 10 bases, with 18 bases between them. Germline CDR1 reads MNHEY; CDR2 reads SMNVEV (reference sequence). This CDR3 contains 14 residues.

For the CDR3, the DNA is TGTGCCACCAGTGAGGCGGCAGGGACAGATACGCAGTATTTT. This sequence encodes CATSEAAGTDTQYF. This chain links TRBV24-1 with TRBJ2-3; D might be TRBD1 (5 bases). The CDR3 totals 14 residues. Trimming shortened V by 4 bases and J by 3 bases, and 10 bases separated the two germline ends. The V gene's germline CDR1 is KGHDR and CDR2 SFDVKD.

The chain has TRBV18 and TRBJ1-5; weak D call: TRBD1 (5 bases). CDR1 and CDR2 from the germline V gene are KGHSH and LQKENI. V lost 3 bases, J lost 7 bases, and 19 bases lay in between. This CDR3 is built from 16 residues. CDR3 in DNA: TGTGCCAGCTCACCTGCCGGGACCCTACCCGGCCAGCCCCAGCATTTT. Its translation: CASSPAGTLPGQPQHF.

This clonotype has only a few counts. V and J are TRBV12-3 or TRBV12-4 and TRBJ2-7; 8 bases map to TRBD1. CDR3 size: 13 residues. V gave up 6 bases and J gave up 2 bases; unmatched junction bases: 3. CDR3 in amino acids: CASRTGATYEQYF. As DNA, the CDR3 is TGTGCCAGCAGGACAGGGGCGACCTACGAGCAGTACTTC.

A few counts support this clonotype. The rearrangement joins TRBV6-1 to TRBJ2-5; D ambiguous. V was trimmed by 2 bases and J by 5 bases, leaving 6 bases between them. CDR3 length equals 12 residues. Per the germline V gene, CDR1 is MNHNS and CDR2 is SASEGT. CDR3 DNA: TGTGCCAGCAGTGAAAGGGTTGAGACCCAGTACTTC. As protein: CASSERVETQYF.

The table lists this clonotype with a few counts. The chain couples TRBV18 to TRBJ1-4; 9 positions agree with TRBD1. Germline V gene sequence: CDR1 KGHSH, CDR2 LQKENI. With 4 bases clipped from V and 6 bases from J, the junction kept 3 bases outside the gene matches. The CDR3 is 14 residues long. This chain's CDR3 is CASSQGQGHEKLFF. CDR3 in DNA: TGTGCCAGCTCACAGGGACAGGGACATGAAAAACTGTTTTTT.